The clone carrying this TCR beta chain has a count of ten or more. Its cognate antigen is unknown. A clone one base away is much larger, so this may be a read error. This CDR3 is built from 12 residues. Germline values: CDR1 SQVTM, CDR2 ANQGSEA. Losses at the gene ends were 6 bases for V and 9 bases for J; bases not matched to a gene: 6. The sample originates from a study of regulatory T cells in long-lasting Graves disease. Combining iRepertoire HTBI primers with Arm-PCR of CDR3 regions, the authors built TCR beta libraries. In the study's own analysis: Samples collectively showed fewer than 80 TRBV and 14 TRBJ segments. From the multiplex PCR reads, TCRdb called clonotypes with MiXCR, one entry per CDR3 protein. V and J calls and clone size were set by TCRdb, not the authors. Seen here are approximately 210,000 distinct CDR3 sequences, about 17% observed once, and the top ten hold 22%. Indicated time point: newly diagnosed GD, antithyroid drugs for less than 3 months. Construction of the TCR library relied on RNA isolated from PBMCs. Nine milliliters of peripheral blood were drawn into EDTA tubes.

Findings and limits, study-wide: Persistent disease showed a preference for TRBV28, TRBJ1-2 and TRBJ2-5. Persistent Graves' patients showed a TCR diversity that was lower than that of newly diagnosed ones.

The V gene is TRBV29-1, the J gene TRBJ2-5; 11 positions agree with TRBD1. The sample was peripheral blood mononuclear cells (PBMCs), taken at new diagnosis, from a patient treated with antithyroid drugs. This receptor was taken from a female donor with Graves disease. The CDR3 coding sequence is TGCAGCGTCGGGACAGGGGGGGAGGCCCAGTACTTC. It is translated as CSVGTGGEAQYF.